This record covers a single TCR beta chain. Its antigen is unknown. This record belongs to a study of T cell responses to AZD1222 COVID-19 vaccine. Study outcomes and limitations: Clonal diversity was possibly underestimated, and the donors were mostly white British, with more females. Scientists sampled the repertoires only once the peak T cell response had passed. Of the AZD1222 recipients, only 5 to 7 were seropositive at baseline. A rise in Spike-specific TCR breadth and depth followed two AZD1222 doses.

The protocol was immunoSEQ multiplex PCR, while the TCRdb copy is restricted to in-frame clones and leaves out a portion. The sample lists about 94,000 clones; 88% were seen once. Per germline, CDR1 LNHDA and CDR2 SQIVND (reference sequence). Trimming left V 6 bases short and J 2 bases short, with 17 bases between. CDR3 length equals 16 residues. This rearrangement joins TRBV19 to TRBJ1-5; no clear D gene. The sequences come from peripheral blood, collected 28 days after the second AZD1222 dose. This TCR was sampled from an adult who received the AZD1222 COVID-19 vaccine. CDR3 DNA sequence: TGTGCCAGTAGCATCTCGGTGGAGGTCCGCAATCAGCCCCAGCATTTT. It yields the protein CASSISVEVRNQPQHF.